Listed below are T cell receptor beta chains from one sample, sequenced in a study of cytomegalovirus exposure and HLA in healthy donors. Sequencing was performed with immunoSEQ multiplex PCR; in TCRdb, only in-frame clones are kept and a portion is missing. The data show around 150,000 clones, roughly 77% seen once. The sequencing input was PBMCs. The receptors were gathered from a woman between 18 and 29 years old in good health and CMV-seronegative. CDR3s include the opening cysteine and the closing phenylalanine or tryptophan. Each record gives: D gene, V gene, J gene, clone size, CDR3 protein, CDR3 DNA. D genes are given only for firm matches. Clone size, where shown, is once, few, many, or a class for clones that have expanded.

.	TRBV30	TRBJ2-2	few	CAWRLPATGELFF	TGTGCCTGGAGGCTCCCCGCGACCGGGGAGCTGTTTTTT
.	TRBV28	TRBJ2-2	.	CASSLWYGRRAGELFF	TGTGCCAGCAGTTTATGGTACGGGAGAAGGGCCGGGGAGCTGTTTTTT
TRBD1	TRBV11-2	TRBJ1-1	.	CASSKDRVNTEAFF	TGTGCCAGCAGTAAGGACAGGGTGAACACTGAAGCTTTCTTT
.	TRBV2	TRBJ2-7	.	CASSVGRTYEQYF	TGTGCCAGCAGTGTGGGCAGAACCTACGAGCAGTACTTC
.	TRBV6-6	TRBJ1-2	.	CASSYPSQGTLGYTF	TGTGCCAGCAGTTACCCTTCACAGGGAACATTAGGCTACACCTTC
.	TRBV10-3	TRBJ2-5	.	CAIGQTQETQYF	TGTGCCATCGGACAGACGCAAGAGACCCAGTACTTC
.	TRBV6-1	TRBJ1-2	few	CASSEASGVNGYTF	TGTGCCAGCAGTGAAGCGTCAGGGGTCAATGGCTACACCTTC
.	TRBV5-1	TRBJ1-3	.	CASSPRGEGQSSGNTIYF	TGCGCCAGCAGCCCGCGGGGGGAGGGTCAGAGCTCTGGAAACACCATATATTTT
.	TRBV6-5	TRBJ1-6	.	CASSRTAGRSSPLHF	TGTGCCAGCAGCCGTACAGCAGGGAGGAGTTCACCCCTCCACTTT
.	TRBV7-9	TRBJ1-1	once	CASSLAHEAFF	TGTGCCAGCAGCTTAGCCCATGAAGCTTTCTTT
TRBD2	TRBV23-1	TRBJ2-7	few	CASNRREGKKPASIEQYF	TGCGCCAGCAACCGCAGGGAGGGGAAGAAACCGGCCTCTATTGAGCAGTACTTC
.	TRBV28	TRBJ1-2	few	CASSLEFRGYTF	TGTGCCAGCAGTTTAGAATTCAGGGGCTACACCTTC
.	TRBV4-1	TRBJ2-7	.	CASSQEAETVSYEQYF	TGCGCCAGCAGCCAAGAGGCCGAGACAGTCTCCTACGAGCAGTACTTC
.	TRBV11-2	TRBJ2-3	once	CASSVESTGEDTQYF	TGTGCCAGCAGCGTCGAATCTACGGGGGAGGATACGCAGTATTTT
.	TRBV13	TRBJ1-4	few	CASSFRDREKLFF	TGTGCCAGCAGCTTTAGAGATCGCGAAAAACTGTTTTTT
.	TRBV6-6	TRBJ2-3	few	CAIRRGETDTQYF	TGTGCCATCCGGAGGGGTGAAACAGATACGCAGTATTTT
TRBD2	TRBV10-1	TRBJ2-1	.	CASSDYSGGPNEQFF	TGCGCCAGCAGTGACTACAGCGGGGGGCCTAATGAGCAGTTCTTC
TRBD1	TRBV29-1	TRBJ1-4	.	CSVGTGSTNEKLFF	TGCAGCGTGGGGACAGGGTCAACTAATGAAAAACTGTTTTTT
TRBD1	TRBV28	TRBJ2-1	.	CASSLKAGQASSYNEQFF	TGTGCCAGCAGTTTAAAAGCTGGACAGGCGAGCTCCTACAATGAGCAGTTCTTC
.	TRBV11-3	TRBJ1-1	.	CASSTRRVGTEAFF	TGTGCCAGCAGCACCCGGCGGGTCGGCACTGAAGCTTTCTTT
.	TRBV6-6	TRBJ2-1	.	CASSYSARDSYNEQFF	TGTGCCAGCAGTTACTCGGCCAGGGACTCCTACAATGAGCAGTTCTTC
TRBD1	TRBV27	TRBJ1-5	.	CASSLERGLQPQHF	TGTGCCAGCAGTTTAGAGAGGGGGCTTCAGCCCCAGCATTTT
TRBD1	TRBV7-9	TRBJ1-4	.	CSSSFLPVAGQPNEKLFF	TGTTCCAGCAGCTTTCTGCCGGTCGCGGGACAGCCTAATGAAAAACTGTTTTTT
TRBD1	TRBV7-9	TRBJ1-4	.	CASSRGQGAEKLFF	TGTGCCAGCAGCCGGGGGCAGGGGGCAGAAAAACTGTTTTTT
TRBD1	TRBV28	TRBJ2-7	.	CASRPGTATYEQYF	TGTGCCAGCAGACCAGGGACAGCAACCTACGAGCAGTACTTC
.	TRBV13	TRBJ1-2	.	CASSLGGRVNDGGYTF	TGTGCCAGCAGCTTAGGTGGCAGGGTCAATGACGGTGGCTACACCTTC
TRBD2	TRBV11-2	TRBJ2-7	.	CASSPVRREIGWYEQYF	TGTGCCAGCAGCCCCGTACGGCGGGAGATAGGTTGGTACGAGCAGTACTTC
TRBD1	TRBV4-1	TRBJ1-2	.	CASSQAGKGQGHYGYTF	TGCGCCAGCAGCCAAGCTGGTAAAGGACAGGGGCACTATGGCTACACCTTC